The sequence of this T cell receptor (beta chain) was determined in a study of T cell repertoires in cytomegalovirus infection. Turning to the study itself: Indications came from public TCR beta signatures; they pointed to CMV infection and to a matching HLA type. Findings of the study overall: Ex vivo responses were dominated by HLA-C-restricted CMV-specific TCR beta clonotypes. Adding up the frequency of public TCR beta families identified people who carried CMV plus the relevant HLA.

Using its own MiXCR run on the reads, TCRdb lists one record per CDR3 protein. The sample holds about 360,000 distinct CDR3 sequences, roughly 20% seen once. This clonotype has more than one count but fewer than ten. What it recognizes is unknown. The CDR3 contains 15 residues. Trimming cost V 1 base and J 2 bases, with 10 bases left between them. Germline assignment: CDR1 MGHRA and CDR2 YSYEKL. This TCR was recovered from a human donor in good health (CMV status not recorded). Some clones in this sample may be carry-over from other donors' samples. V and J are TRBV4-1 and TRBJ2-3; D is undetermined. The sequenced sample consisted of PBMCs. The CDR3 region is CASSQGTGYTDTQYF. DNA for the CDR3: TGCGCCAGCAGCCAAGGGACGGGCTACACAGATACGCAGTATTTT.